A single sample gave rise to the 21 T cell receptor beta chains below, sequenced in a study of Graves' ophthalmopathy and Graves' hyperthyroidism. The TCR beta CDR3 regions underwent amplification from RNA transcripts. Second-round multiplex PCR came after first-round RT-PCR with HTBI primers. Each CDR3 protein is one row after TCRdb ran MiXCR on the multiplex PCR reads. The sample has about 500,000 distinct CDR3 sequences, 35% to 40% seen once. Material for sequencing was peripheral blood or thyroid tissue (not recorded which). Every receptor here comes from an adult man with Graves' hyperthyroidism.

This clonotype was observed many times. V gene TRBV9 combines with J gene TRBJ2-2; 8 bases match TRBD1. The CDR3 is 16 amino acids. Germline V CDR1 and CDR2: SGDLS, YYNGEE. The V gene end was trimmed by 0 bases and the J gene end by 4 bases; junction bases not matched to a gene: 5. As DNA, the CDR3 is TGTGCCAGCAGCGTAGGTGGTACAGGGGGCACCGGGGAGCTGTTTTTT. Translating gives CASSVGGTGGTGELFF.

This clonotype was counted at least ten times. The chain employs TRBV6-1 and TRBJ2-5; a weak D match, TRBD2 (6 bases). Trimming stripped 3 bases from V and 3 bases from J, with 14 bases between. CDR1 MNHNS and CDR2 SASEGT come from the germline V gene. The CDR3 loop spans 15 amino acids. CDR3 loop: CASSDGGVRKETQYF. The CDR3 bases are TGTGCCAGCAGTGATGGAGGGGTGCGGAAAGAGACCCAGTACTTC.

This clonotype has a count of ten or more. The rearrangement links TRBV9 to TRBJ2-6, with a weak D call TRBD1 (5 bases). The CDR3 sequence is 16 residues long. V lost 3 bases and J 4 bases, leaving 14 bases between the germline ends. Germline lookup yields CDR1 SGDLS and CDR2 YYNGEE. The CDR3 coding sequence is TGTGCCAGCAGCGCCCAGGGCAGCCTCGGGGCCAACGTCCTGACTTTC. As protein: CASSAQGSLGANVLTF.

This clonotype was seen a handful of times. The V gene is TRBV5-5, the J gene TRBJ2-2; TRBD1 matches 8 bases. This CDR3 contains 16 residues. Germline-derived CDR1 and CDR2 are SGHKS and YYEKEE (reference sequence). V lost 4 bases, J lost 2 bases, and 7 bases stayed unmatched. CDR3 in amino acids: CASSTRTGPNTGELFF. The CDR3 nucleotides read TGTGCCAGCAGCACTCGGACAGGGCCCAACACCGGGGAGCTGTTTTTT.

This clonotype was seen many times. V usage is TRBV20-1 and J usage is TRBJ1-6; D unresolved. Germline V gives CDR1 DFQATT, CDR2 SNEGSKA (reference sequence). Trimming removed 0 bases at V and 3 bases at J, with 3 bases between. The CDR3 spans 13 residues. As DNA, the CDR3 is TGCAGTGCTAGAGAGGACTATAATTCACCCCTCCACTTT. It codes for CSAREDYNSPLHF.

This clonotype was observed many times. V and J are TRBV20-1 and TRBJ1-1; D may be TRBD1 (6 bases). The CDR3 has 14 residues. Germline V gene lookup returns CDR1 DFQATT and CDR2 SNEGSKA (reference sequence). The germline V and J ends were trimmed by 7 bases and 1 base, with 16 bases remaining between them. This CDR3 reads CSVRTGTTNTEAFF. Written as DNA, the CDR3 is TGCAGTGTCCGGACCGGGACAACGAACACTGAAGCTTTCTTT.

The chain employs TRBV7-2 and TRBJ1-6; D uncertain. V was clipped by 4 bases and J by 7 bases, with 17 bases between them. The CDR3 has 16 amino acids. CDR1 SGHTA and CDR2 FQGNSA come from the germline V gene. The CDR3 protein is CASSSLDYGYNSPLHF. For the CDR3, the DNA is TGTGCCAGCAGCTCACTGGACTATGGCTACAATTCACCCCTCCACTTT.

In the case of this clonotype: At one end, the junction sequence differs from germline, possibly due to a read error. The chain links TRBV7-2 to TRBJ2-7; maybe TRBD2 (5 bases). This CDR3 contains 15 residues. Germline V gene data show CDR1 as SGHTA and CDR2 as FQGNSA. CDR3 coding DNA: TGTGCCAGCAGCTTAATTACGGTGAACACCGGGGAGCTGTACTTC. As protein: CASSLITVNTGELYF.

This clonotype occurred many times. The junction and the germline gene differ at one end; a read error may be behind it. This chain joins TRBV6-5 and TRBJ2-5; the match to TRBD2 covers 8 bases. The CDR3 covers 16 residues. Per the germline V gene, CDR1 is MNHEY and CDR2 is SVGAGI. CDR3 loop: CASRMRPGLGQGTQYF. The CDR3 DNA is TGTGCCAGCAGGATGCGACCGGGACTAGGACAAGGGACCCAGTACTTC.

About this clonotype: The junction does not match germline at one end; this may be a read error. This chain links TRBV7-9 with TRBJ2-7; 9 nucleotides line up with TRBD1. The CDR3 extends over 14 amino acids. In germline, CDR1 is SEHNR, CDR2 FQNEAQ (reference sequence). CDR3 region: CASSEDRGDYEQCF. In DNA form, the CDR3 reads TGTGCCAGCAGCGAAGACAGGGGGGACTACGAGCAGTGCTTC.

This clonotype appeared many times. The gene calls are TRBV5-1 and TRBJ2-2, with TRBD1 matching over 7 bases. Looked up from germline, CDR1 is SGHRS and CDR2 is YFSETQ. The trim removed 2 bases at V and 4 bases at J, leaving 2 bases unmatched. The CDR3 is 14 amino acids. CDR3 sequence: CASSFDRATGELFF. The CDR3, as DNA: TGCGCCAGCAGCTTTGACAGGGCCACCGGGGAGCTGTTTTTT.

The chain employs TRBV7-8 and TRBJ1-2; TRBD1 agrees at 7 bases. Per germline, CDR1 SGHVS and CDR2 FQNEAQ. V dropped 4 bases and J dropped 8; count of bases not matched to a gene: 4. The CDR3 is 12 residues long. DNA for the CDR3: TGTGCCAGCAGCTACACAGGGGACGGCTACACCTTC. Translated: CASSYTGDGYTF.

The chain is built from TRBV4-1 and TRBJ1-6; 8 bases fit TRBD1. Trimming removed 0 bases from V and 9 bases from J; junction bases left unmatched: 7. Germline V gene lookup returns CDR1 MGHRA and CDR2 YSYEKL. This CDR3 spans 16 amino acids. The CDR3 spells CASSQDDGQGRSPLHF. In DNA form, the CDR3 reads TGCGCCAGCAGCCAAGATGACGGACAGGGTCGTTCACCCCTCCACTTT.

V and J are TRBV7-2 and TRBJ2-5; 7 nucleotides align to TRBD2. This CDR3 spans 14 amino acids. Germline V gene sequence: CDR1 SGHTA, CDR2 FQGNSA. The V segment lost 5 bases and the J segment 7 bases; nucleotides outside the gene matches: 10. The CDR3 region is CASSGGGGEGTQYF. DNA for the CDR3: TGTGCCAGCAGCGGGGGGGGAGGAGAAGGGACCCAGTACTTC.

In the case of this clonotype: A much bigger clone sits one base away, suggesting this may be a read error. The V gene is TRBV12-3 or TRBV12-4, the J gene TRBJ1-2; D remains ambiguous. This CDR3 is 13 amino acids long. V was pared by 6 bases and J by 7 bases, with 15 bases between. The CDR3 is CASSFRGPGGYTF. The DNA of the CDR3 is TGTGCCAGCAGCTTTCGGGGTCCAGGTGGCTACACCTTC.

This clonotype has at least ten counts. This rearrangement joins TRBV7-9 to TRBJ2-7; D ambiguous. The germline V and J ends were trimmed by 2 bases and 5 bases, with 13 bases remaining between them. Germline CDR1 reads SEHNR; CDR2 reads FQNEAQ (reference sequence). The CDR3 runs to 14 residues. The CDR3 DNA reads TGTGCCAGCAGCTTAACCGGGTTTAAGAACGAGCAGTACTTC. Protein sequence: CASSLTGFKNEQYF.

The V call is TRBV5-4, the J call TRBJ2-5; TRBD1 might be the D (7 bases). The CDR3 runs 16 residues. The germline CDR1 and CDR2 sequences are SGHNT and YYREEE (reference sequence). V lost 0 bases and J lost 5, with 17 bases in between. CDR3 nucleotide sequence: TGTGCCAGCAGCTTGGATGGAGGGGGCTCCATTGAGACCCAGTACTTC. Amino acids: CASSLDGGGSIETQYF. Full variable domain (remainder filled in from reference TRBV5-4 and TRBJ2-5): ETGVTQSPTHLIKTRGQQVTLRCSSQSGHNTVSWYQQALGQGPQFIFQYYREEENGRGNFPPRFSGLQFPNYSSELNVNALELDDSALYLCASSLDGGGSIETQYFGPGTRLLVL.

This clonotype was counted only a few times. The rearrangement joins TRBV15 to TRBJ1-4; TRBD1 aligns across 7 bases. Germline V CDR1 and CDR2: LNHNV, YYDKDF (reference sequence). V was pared by 0 bases and J by 11 bases, with 12 bases of the junction left unmatched. This CDR3 spans 16 amino acids. CDR3 DNA: TGTGCCACCAGCAGAGAGTTATCAGGGGGTACCGTGAAACTGTTTTTT. This translates into CATSRELSGGTVKLFF.

The V and J genes are TRBV12-3 or TRBV12-4 and TRBJ2-5; the D gene is possibly TRBD1 (6 bases). The length of the CDR3 is 13 residues. V lost 8 bases to trimming and J lost 3 bases, with 13 bases between them. The chain's CDR3 is CASGRDTEETQYF. Written as DNA, the CDR3 is TGTGCCAGCGGCCGGGACACCGAAGAGACCCAGTACTTC.

The gene calls are TRBV20-1 and TRBJ2-7; D remains unclear. Germline-derived CDR1 and CDR2 are DFQATT and SNEGSKA (reference sequence). The ends were cut back, 0 bases at V and 7 bases at J, with 16 bases in the middle. CDR3 size: 14 residues. The CDR3 loop is CSARDFERTGEQYF. For the CDR3, the DNA is TGCAGTGCTAGAGATTTTGAGCGTACGGGTGAGCAGTACTTC.

Turning to this clonotype: A much larger clone lies a single base off, so this may be a read error. CDR3 loop: CAISERRLYEQYF. The DNA of the CDR3 is TGTGCCATCAGTGAAAGAAGACTCTACGAGCAGTACTTC. The chain employs TRBV10-3 and TRBJ2-7; D unresolved. CDR3 length equals 13 residues. Germline loops: CDR1 ENHRY, CDR2 SYGVKD. Trimming removed 3 bases from V and 3 bases from J, with 9 bases in between.